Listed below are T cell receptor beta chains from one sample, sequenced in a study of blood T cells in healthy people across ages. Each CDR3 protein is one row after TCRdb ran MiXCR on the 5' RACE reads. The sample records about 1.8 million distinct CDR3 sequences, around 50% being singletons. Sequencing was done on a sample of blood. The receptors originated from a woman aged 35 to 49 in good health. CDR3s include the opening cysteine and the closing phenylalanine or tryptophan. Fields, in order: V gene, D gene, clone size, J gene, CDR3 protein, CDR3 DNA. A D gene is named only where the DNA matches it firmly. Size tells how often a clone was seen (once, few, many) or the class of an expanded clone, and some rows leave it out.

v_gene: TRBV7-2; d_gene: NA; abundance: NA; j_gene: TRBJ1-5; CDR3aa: CASSLAGTSDQPQHF; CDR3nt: TGTGCCAGCAGCTTAGCGGGTACCTCGGATCAGCCCCAGCATTTT
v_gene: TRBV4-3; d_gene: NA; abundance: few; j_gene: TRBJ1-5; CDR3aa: CASSQDRGPQHF; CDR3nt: TGCGCCAGCAGCCAAGATAGGGGCCCCCAGCATTTT
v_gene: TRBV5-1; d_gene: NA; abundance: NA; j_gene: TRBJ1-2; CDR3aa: CASRPITGYNYGYTF; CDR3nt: TGCGCCAGCAGACCCATTACAGGGTACAACTATGGCTACACCTTC
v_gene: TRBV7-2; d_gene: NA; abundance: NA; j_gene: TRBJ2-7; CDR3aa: CATSGTSYEQYF; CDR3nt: TGTGCCACCTCCGGGACCTCCTACGAGCAGTACTTC
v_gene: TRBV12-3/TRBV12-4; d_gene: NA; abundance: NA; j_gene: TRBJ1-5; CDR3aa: CASSPRDVYSNQPQHF; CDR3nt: TGTGCCAGCAGTCCCCGGGACGTTTATAGCAATCAGCCCCAGCATTTT
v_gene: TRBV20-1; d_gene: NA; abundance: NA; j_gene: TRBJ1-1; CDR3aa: CSREGMNTEAFF; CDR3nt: TGCAGCCGGGAAGGGATGAACACTGAAGCTTTCTTT
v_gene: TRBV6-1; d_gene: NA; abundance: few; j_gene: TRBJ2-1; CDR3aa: CASRMGHNEQFF; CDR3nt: TGTGCCAGCAGAATGGGCCACAATGAGCAGTTCTTC
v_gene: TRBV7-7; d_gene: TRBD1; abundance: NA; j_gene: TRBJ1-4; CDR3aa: CASSSQTGFGEELFF; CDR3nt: TGTGCTAGCAGCTCGCAGACAGGGTTTGGTGAAGAACTGTTTTTT
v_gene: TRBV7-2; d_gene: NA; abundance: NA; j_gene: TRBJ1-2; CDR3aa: CASQGYRRPDGYTF; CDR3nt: TGTGCCAGCCAGGGGTACAGGAGGCCCGATGGCTACACCTTC
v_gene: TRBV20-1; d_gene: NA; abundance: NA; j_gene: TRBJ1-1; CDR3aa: CSARPSGRSATEAFF; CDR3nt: TGCAGTGCTAGACCCTCGGGACGGAGTGCGACTGAAGCTTTCTTT
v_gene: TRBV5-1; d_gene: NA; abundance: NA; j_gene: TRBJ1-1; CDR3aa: CASSLGVADTEAFF; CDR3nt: TGCGCCAGCAGCTTGGGGGTGGCGGACACTGAAGCTTTCTTT
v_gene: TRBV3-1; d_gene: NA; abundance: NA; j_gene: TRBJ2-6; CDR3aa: CASSHYGASGANVLTF; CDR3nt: TGTGCCAGCAGCCATTACGGGGCCTCTGGGGCCAACGTCCTGACTTTC
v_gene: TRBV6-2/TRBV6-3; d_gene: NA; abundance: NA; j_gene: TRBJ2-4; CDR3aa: CASRHDLGRPMTKNIQYF; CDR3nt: TGTGCCAGCAGACACGACCTGGGACGTCCTATGACCAAAAACATTCAGTACTTC
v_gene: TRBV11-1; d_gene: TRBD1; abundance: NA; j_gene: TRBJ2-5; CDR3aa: CAGSLDRGTETQYF; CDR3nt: TGTGCCGGCAGCTTAGACAGGGGAACGGAGACCCAGTACTTC
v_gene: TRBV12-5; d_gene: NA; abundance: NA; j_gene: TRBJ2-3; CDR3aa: CAGSKGWADTQYF; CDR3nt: TGTGCTGGCAGTAAGGGGTGGGCAGATACGCAGTATTTT
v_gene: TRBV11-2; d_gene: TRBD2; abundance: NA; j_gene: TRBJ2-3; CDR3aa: CASSSGDYRTDTQYF; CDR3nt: TGTGCCAGCAGCTCGGGGGACTACCGCACAGATACGCAGTATTTT
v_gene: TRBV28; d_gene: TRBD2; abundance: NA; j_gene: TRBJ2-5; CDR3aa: CASSLRSGGSFETQYF; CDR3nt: TGTGCCAGCAGTTTAAGAAGCGGGGGGAGCTTTGAGACCCAGTACTTC
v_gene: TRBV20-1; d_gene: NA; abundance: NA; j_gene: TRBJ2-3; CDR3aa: CSTPGEYSTDTQYF; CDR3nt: TGCAGCACGCCCGGTGAATATAGCACAGATACGCAGTATTTT
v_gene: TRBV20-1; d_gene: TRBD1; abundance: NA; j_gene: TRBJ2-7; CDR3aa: CSAPSRDSSYEQYF; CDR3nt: TGCAGTGCTCCATCGAGGGACAGTTCCTACGAGCAGTACTTC
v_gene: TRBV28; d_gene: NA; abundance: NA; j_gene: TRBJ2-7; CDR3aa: CASTGRLAPVSYEQYF; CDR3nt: TGTGCCAGCACGGGTCGTTTGGCGCCGGTGAGCTACGAGCAGTACTTC
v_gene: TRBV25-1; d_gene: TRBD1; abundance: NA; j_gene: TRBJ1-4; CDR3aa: CASSESRGLTNEKLFF; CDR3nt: TGTGCCAGCAGTGAATCCAGGGGGCTTACTAATGAAAAACTGTTTTTT
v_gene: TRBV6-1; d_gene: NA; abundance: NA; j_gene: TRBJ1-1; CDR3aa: CASSIANTEAFF; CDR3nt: TGTGCCAGCAGTATTGCGAACACTGAAGCTTTCTTT
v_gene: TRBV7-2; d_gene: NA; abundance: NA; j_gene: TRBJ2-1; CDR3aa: CASSLAGGIEQFF; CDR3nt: TGTGCCAGCAGCTTAGCTGGAGGGATTGAGCAGTTCTTC
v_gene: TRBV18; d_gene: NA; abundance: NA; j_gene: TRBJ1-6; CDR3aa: CASSPPGPRNSPLHF; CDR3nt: TGTGCCAGCTCACCACCGGGTCCGAGGAATTCACCCCTCCACTTT
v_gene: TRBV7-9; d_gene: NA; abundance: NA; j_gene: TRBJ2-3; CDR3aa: CASSSGPPMGDTQYF; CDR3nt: TGTGCCAGCAGCTCGGGACCCCCAATGGGAGATACGCAGTATTTT
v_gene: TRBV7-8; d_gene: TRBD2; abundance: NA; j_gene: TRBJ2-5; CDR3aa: CASRYTSGPQETQYF; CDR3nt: TGTGCCAGCAGATATACTAGCGGGCCCCAAGAGACCCAGTACTTC
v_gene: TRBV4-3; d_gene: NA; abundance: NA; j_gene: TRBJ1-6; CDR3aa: CASSQDQSPLHF; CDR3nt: TGCGCCAGCAGCCAAGATCAATCACCCCTCCACTTT
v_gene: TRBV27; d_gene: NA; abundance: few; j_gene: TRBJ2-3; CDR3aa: CASSAVNTDTQYF; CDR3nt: TGTGCCAGCAGTGCTGTGAATACAGATACGCAGTATTTT
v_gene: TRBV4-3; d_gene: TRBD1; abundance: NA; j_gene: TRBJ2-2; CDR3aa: CASSQERTGGSTGELFF; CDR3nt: TGCGCCAGCAGCCAAGAGCGGACAGGGGGATCTACCGGGGAGCTGTTTTTT
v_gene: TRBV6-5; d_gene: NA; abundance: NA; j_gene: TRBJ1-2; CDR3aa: CASSVTGVGYTF; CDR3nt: TGTGCCAGCAGTGTCACGGGGGTCGGCTACACCTTC
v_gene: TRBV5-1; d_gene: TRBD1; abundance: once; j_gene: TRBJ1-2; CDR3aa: CASKIPGGMGGYTF; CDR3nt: TGCGCCAGCAAGATTCCAGGGGGCATGGGTGGCTACACCTTC
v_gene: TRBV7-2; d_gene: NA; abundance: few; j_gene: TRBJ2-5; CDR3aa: CASSLTTGMETQYF; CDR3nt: TGTGCCAGCAGCTTAACCACAGGGATGGAGACCCAGTACTTC
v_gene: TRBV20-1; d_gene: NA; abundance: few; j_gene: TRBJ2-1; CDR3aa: CSARPTEPGLIHEQFF; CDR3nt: TGCAGTGCTAGACCGACAGAACCGGGGCTCATACATGAGCAGTTCTTC
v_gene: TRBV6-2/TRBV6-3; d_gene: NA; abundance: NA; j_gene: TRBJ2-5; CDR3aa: CASSYTGSEQYF; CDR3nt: TGTGCCAGCAGTTACACAGGGTCGGAGCAGTACTTC
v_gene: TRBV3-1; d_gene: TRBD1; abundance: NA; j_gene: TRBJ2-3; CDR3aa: CASSPPGTGETDTQYF; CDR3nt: TGTGCCAGCAGCCCTCCTGGGACAGGGGAAACAGATACGCAGTATTTT
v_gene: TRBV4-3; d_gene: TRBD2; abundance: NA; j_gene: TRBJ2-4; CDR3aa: CASSHLAGGLKNIQYF; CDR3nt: TGCGCCAGCAGCCACCTAGCGGGGGGACTCAAAAACATTCAGTACTTC
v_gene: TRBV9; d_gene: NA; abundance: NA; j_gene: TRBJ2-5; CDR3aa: CASPPPTGRPQTQYF; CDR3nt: TGTGCCAGCCCCCCACCGACAGGGAGGCCTCAGACCCAGTACTTC
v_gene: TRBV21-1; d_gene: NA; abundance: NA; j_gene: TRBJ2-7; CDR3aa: CASSKETRIWDYEQYF; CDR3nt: TGTGCCAGCAGCAAAGAGACCCGCATATGGGACTACGAGCAGTACTTC
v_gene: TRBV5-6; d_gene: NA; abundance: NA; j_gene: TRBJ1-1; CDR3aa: CASSFGVRNTEAFF; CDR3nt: TGTGCCAGCAGCTTTGGCGTACGGAACACTGAAGCTTTCTTT
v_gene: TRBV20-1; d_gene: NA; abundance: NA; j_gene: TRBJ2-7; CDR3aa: CSALRDNSYKQYF; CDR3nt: TGCAGTGCTCTCCGGGACAACTCCTACAAGCAGTACTTC
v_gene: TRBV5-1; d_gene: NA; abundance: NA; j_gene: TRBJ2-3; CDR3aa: CASSSRVGNTDTQYF; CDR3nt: TGCGCCAGCAGCTCCAGAGTCGGGAACACAGATACGCAGTATTTT
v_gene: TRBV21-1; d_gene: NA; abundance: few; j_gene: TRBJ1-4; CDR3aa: CASSKAGAKEKLFF; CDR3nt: TGTGCCAGCAGCAAAGCAGGGGCGAAGGAAAAACTGTTTTTT
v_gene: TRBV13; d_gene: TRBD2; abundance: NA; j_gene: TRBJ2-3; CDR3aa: CASSLAVGVDTQYF; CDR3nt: TGTGCCAGCAGCCTAGCGGTGGGTGTGGATACGCAGTATTTT
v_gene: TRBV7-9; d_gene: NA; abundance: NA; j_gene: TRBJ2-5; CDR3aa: CASSFVQKETQYF; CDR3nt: TGTGCCAGCAGCTTCGTACAGAAAGAGACCCAGTACTTC
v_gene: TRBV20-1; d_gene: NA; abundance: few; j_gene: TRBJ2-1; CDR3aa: CSARVLDSVNEQFF; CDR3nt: TGCAGTGCTAGAGTCCTAGACAGCGTCAATGAGCAGTTCTTC
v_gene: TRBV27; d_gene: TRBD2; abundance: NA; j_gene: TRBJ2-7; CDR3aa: CASSLASGGSNEQYF; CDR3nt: TGTGCCAGCAGCTTAGCTTCCGGGGGGTCGAACGAGCAGTACTTC
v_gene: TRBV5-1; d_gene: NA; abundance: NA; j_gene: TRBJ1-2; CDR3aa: CASSLSGKGYTF; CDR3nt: TGCGCCAGCAGCTTGTCAGGGAAAGGCTACACCTTC